Below, 21 T cell receptor beta chains from the same sample are listed, as sequenced in a study of blood T cell repertoires in COVID-19. This table comes from immunoSEQ multiplex PCR, and its TCRdb copy is limited to in-frame clones, with some not included. This table has under 350,000 clones, around 86% appearing once. Material for sequencing was PBMCs or T cells enriched from blood (not recorded which). The receptors derive from a woman in her thirties or forties with acute COVID-19.

The V and J genes are TRBV2 and TRBJ1-4; 11 bases match TRBD1. Germline V gives CDR1 SNHLY, CDR2 FYNNEI. Losses at the gene ends were 8 bases for V and 8 bases for J; bases not matched to a gene: 4. The CDR3 length is 13 residues. CDR3 residues: CASRDRGVEKLFF. The DNA for the CDR3 is TGTGCCAGCCGGGACAGGGGGGTGGAAAAACTGTTTTTT.

The chain joins TRBV2 to TRBJ1-1; no clear D gene. Germline loops: CDR1 SNHLY, CDR2 FYNNEI. Trimming took off 4 bases at V and 2 bases at J, with 14 bases between the two ends. The CDR3 runs 15 residues. The CDR3 reads CASSGQTPYNTEAFF. The CDR3 region has the DNA TGTGCCAGCAGTGGGCAGACACCATACAACACTGAAGCTTTCTTT.

This chain uses TRBV19 with TRBJ1-1, with D unclear. Trimming stripped 1 base from V and 1 base from J, with 7 bases between. Germline CDR1 and CDR2: LNHDA and SQIVND (reference sequence). The CDR3 length is 14 residues. CDR3 nucleotide sequence: TGTGCCAGTAGTATAGGAACGGGGAACACTGAAGCTTTCTTT. It specifies CASSIGTGNTEAFF.

This chain links TRBV6-2 or TRBV6-3 with TRBJ1-1, with 7 bases lining up with TRBD1. After removal of 2 bases from V and 0 bases from J, the junction contained 6 bases not matched to a gene. This CDR3 is built from 16 residues. Germline V gene data show CDR1 as MNHEY and CDR2 as SVGEGT. DNA of the CDR3: TGTGCCAGCAGTTACGAAGGGGGCCGTTTGAACACTGAAGCTTTCTTT. Its protein is CASSYEGGRLNTEAFF.

This clone was seen just once. The J gene is TRBJ1-2, the V gene TRBV10-3; the match to TRBD1 covers 9 bases. Germline V lookup: CDR1 ENHRY, CDR2 SYGVKD. The junction had 10 bases not matched to a gene; V was cut back by 4 bases and J by 13 bases. The CDR3 totals 13 residues. The CDR3 here is CAISGVTGGVRTF. In nucleotides, the CDR3 is TGTGCCATCAGTGGGGTCACAGGGGGCGTCCGCACCTTC.

V and J are TRBV2 and TRBJ1-5; 10 bases align to TRBD1. The V and J ends lost 5 bases and 4 bases, in that order; junction bases with no gene match: 5. The CDR3 contains 15 residues. Germline lookup yields CDR1 SNHLY and CDR2 FYNNEI. For the CDR3, the DNA is TGTGCCAGCAGTCCAGGGACAGGGGCTAATCAGCCCCAGCATTTT. Protein product: CASSPGTGANQPQHF.

This clone was found many times. The chain has TRBV6-2 or TRBV6-3 and TRBJ2-5; TRBD1 is a possible D gene (6 bases). This CDR3 has 15 amino acids. In germline, CDR1 is MNHEY, CDR2 SVGEGT. V was pared by 2 bases and J by 5 bases, with 15 bases between. In DNA form, the CDR3 reads TGTGCCAGCAGTTACCCGACAGGAAAACCCGAGACCCAGTACTTC. This codes for CASSYPTGKPETQYF.

Written as DNA, the CDR3 is TGTGCCAGCAGGATGGACTTAAACACTGAAGCTTTCTTT. Protein: CASRMDLNTEAFF. The rearrangement joins TRBV6-5 to TRBJ1-1, with D unclear. CDR3 length: 13 amino acids. With 6 bases removed from V and 2 bases from J, the gap between germline ends came to 10 bases. The germline V gene encodes CDR1 MNHEY and CDR2 SVGAGI.

This rearrangement joins TRBV7-3 to TRBJ1-1, with D perhaps TRBD1 (6 bases). The CDR3 has 14 amino acids. Germline V gene sequence: CDR1 SGHTA, CDR2 FQGTGA. Trimming pared 2 bases from V and 4 bases from J, leaving 11 bases between. The CDR3 loop is CASSLDRGGTEAFF. CDR3 in DNA: TGTGCCAGCAGCTTAGATAGGGGGGGCACTGAAGCTTTCTTT.

The chain joins TRBV2 to TRBJ2-2; 8 bases align to TRBD2. From germline, CDR1 is SNHLY and CDR2 FYNNEI. V shed 5 bases and J 5 bases; nucleotides not matched to a gene: 7. This CDR3 comprises 15 residues. CDR3 DNA sequence: TGTGCCAGCAGTCCCCGGGGGGGCCGGACCGGGGAGCTGTTTTTT. Its protein product is CASSPRGGRTGELFF.

V usage is TRBV5-1 and J usage is TRBJ1-1; tentative D call: TRBD1 (5 bases). The ends were cut back, 5 bases at V and 1 base at J, with 15 bases in the middle. This CDR3 contains 15 residues. Germline V gene lookup returns CDR1 SGHRS and CDR2 YFSETQ. This chain's CDR3 is CASSWSGTGNTEAFF. The CDR3 DNA sequence: TGCGCCAGCAGTTGGAGCGGGACTGGGAACACTGAAGCTTTCTTT.

The genes are TRBV23-1 and TRBJ2-2; a weak D match, TRBD1 (7 bases). TRBV23-1 is identified as an open reading frame with a role that is uncertain. CDR3 size: 18 residues. V lost 4 bases to trimming and J lost 3 bases, with 21 bases between them. CDR3 region: CASSPMTGRIQHTGELFF. Here the CDR3 DNA reads TGCGCCAGCAGTCCGATGACAGGGAGGATCCAACACACCGGGGAGCTGTTTTTT.

V and J are TRBV16 and TRBJ1-4; D remains ambiguous. The ends were cut back, 2 bases at V and 4 bases at J, with 14 bases in the middle. The germline CDR1 and CDR2 sequences are KGHSY and FQNENV. This CDR3 has 16 amino acids. The CDR3 DNA reads as TGTGCCAGCAGCCAAGCCCAGGCGGGTGGTAATGAAAAACTGTTTTTT. Its translation is CASSQAQAGGNEKLFF.

The gene calls are TRBV6-5 and TRBJ1-5; possibly TRBD1 for D (5 bases). V lost 8 bases to trimming and J lost 2 bases, with 13 bases between them. The CDR3 runs to 14 residues. CDR1 is MNHEY and CDR2 is SVGAGI in the germline V gene. The CDR3 loop is CASSRGTGNQPQHF. In DNA, the CDR3 is TGTGCCAGCTCCCGGGGGACGGGCAATCAGCCCCAGCATTTT.

J is TRBJ1-3 and V is TRBV4-2; 7 nucleotides line up with TRBD1. CDR1 and CDR2 from the germline V gene are LGHNA and YNFKEQ. V shed 0 bases and J 4 bases; nucleotides not matched to a gene: 6. The CDR3 extends over 16 amino acids. CDR3 residues: CASSQDLWGQGNTIYF. CDR3 coding DNA: TGTGCCAGCAGCCAAGACTTGTGGGGACAGGGAAACACCATATATTTT.

The rearrangement joins TRBV2 to TRBJ2-4; 8 bases match TRBD1. The CDR3 totals 13 residues. V trimming: 4 bases; J trimming: 8 bases; junction bases outside the gene matches: 4. CDR1 is SNHLY and CDR2 is FYNNEI in the germline V gene. DNA for the CDR3: TGTGCCAGCAGTGCGGACAGGGAATACATTCAGTACTTC. Translation: CASSADREYIQYF.

The chain has TRBV18 and TRBJ2-3, with D maybe TRBD2 (6 bases). V lost 4 bases and J 2 bases, leaving 10 bases between the germline ends. The V gene's germline CDR1 is KGHSH and CDR2 LQKENI. This CDR3 has 14 amino acids. The CDR3: CASSRGMNTDTQYF. CDR3 in DNA: TGTGCCAGCTCACGCGGGATGAACACAGATACGCAGTATTTT. Variable domain in full (rest from reference TRBV18 and TRBJ2-3): NAGVMQNPRHLVRRRGQEARLRCSPMKGHSHVYWYRQLPEEGLKFMVYLQKENIIDESGMPKERFSAEFPKEGPSILRIQQVVRGDSAAYFCASSRGMNTDTQYFGPGTRLTVL.

This rearrangement joins TRBV7-8 to TRBJ1-4; 9 nucleotides agree with TRBD1. V dropped 6 bases and J dropped 6; count of bases not matched to a gene: 5. This CDR3 is built from 14 residues. CDR1 is SGHVS, CDR2 FQNEAQ, per germline. The CDR3 is CASRSDRGDEKLFF. CDR3 DNA: TGTGCCAGCAGGTCCGACAGGGGGGATGAAAAACTGTTTTTT.

This clone has only a few counts. The genes are TRBV6-5 and TRBJ2-7; D not resolved. V lost 0 bases to trimming and J lost 3 bases, with 9 bases between them. The V gene's germline CDR1 is MNHEY and CDR2 SVGAGI. This CDR3 comprises 14 residues. CDR3 nucleotide sequence: TGTGCCAGCAGTTACTCGGTCTCAGGCTACGAGCAGTACTTC. Its translation is CASSYSVSGYEQYF.

The rearrangement uses TRBV6-1 and TRBJ2-5; 10 nucleotides agree with TRBD2. This CDR3 contains 20 residues. V lost 2 bases and J lost 3; bases outside the gene matches: 18. Germline V lookup: CDR1 MNHNS, CDR2 SASEGT. This CDR3 is CASSESPSGSLGPSKETQYF. The CDR3 bases are TGTGCCAGCAGTGAATCGCCTAGCGGGAGTCTCGGACCGTCGAAAGAGACCCAGTACTTC.

The genes are TRBV6-5 and TRBJ1-2, with D possibly being TRBD1 (6 bases). Trimming stripped 7 bases from V and 3 bases from J, with 15 bases between. The CDR3 runs to 14 residues. Germline CDR1 MNHEY, CDR2 SVGAGI. In DNA, the CDR3 is TGTGCCAGCACCAAAACAGGGAGGGACTATGGCTACACCTTC. It codes for CASTKTGRDYGYTF.